The 10 T cell receptor beta chains below come from one sample, sequenced in a study of T-cell memory formation after mild COVID-19. TCRdb re-called the 5' RACE reads through MiXCR, storing one row per CDR3 protein. Of around 450,000 distinct CDR3 sequences listed, approximately 24% are singletons. Material for sequencing was PBMCs or a T cell subset sorted from them (not recorded which). These receptor sequences come from an adult woman who had mild COVID-19 (a few samples of this study predate the infection). Cell type and time point are not known.

This clonotype has just a few counts. The chain joins TRBV12-3 or TRBV12-4 to TRBJ1-2; D gene unclear. The CDR3 length is 14 residues. Trimming left V 0 bases short and J 0 bases short, with 5 bases between. The DNA of the CDR3 is TGTGCCAGCAGTTTAGCTTTAGCTAACTATGGCTACACCTTC. Translation gives CASSLALANYGYTF.

This clonotype showed up just a few times. The chain employs TRBV7-3 and TRBJ2-3, with 11 bases aligning to TRBD2. Looked up from germline, CDR1 is SGHTA and CDR2 is FQGTGA. With 5 bases clipped from V and 0 bases from J, the junction kept 7 bases outside the gene matches. This CDR3 is built from 17 residues. The CDR3 DNA reads TGTGCCAGCAGCCCCCGACTAGCGGGGATGAGCACAGATACGCAGTATTTT. It yields the protein CASSPRLAGMSTDTQYF.

The chain carries TRBV29-1 and TRBJ1-1, with TRBD1 matching 10 bases. Germline V gene lookup returns CDR1 SQVTM and CDR2 ANQGSEA. V lost 6 bases, J lost 1 base, and 5 bases stayed unmatched. This CDR3 has 14 amino acids. The CDR3 sequence: CSVTGQGTNTEAFF. For the CDR3, the DNA is TGCAGCGTAACGGGACAGGGGACGAACACTGAAGCTTTCTTT.

This clonotype has only a few counts. In DNA form, the CDR3 reads TGTGCCAGCAGCTTAGGGATTAGCGAGGCAGATACGCAGTATTTT. Protein: CASSLGISEADTQYF. The gene calls are TRBV7-9 and TRBJ2-3; possibly TRBD2 for D (5 bases). Trimming took off 1 base at V and 4 bases at J, with 12 bases between the two ends. Germline loops: CDR1 SEHNR, CDR2 FQNEAQ (reference sequence). The CDR3 length is 15 residues.

The rearrangement joins TRBV20-1 to TRBJ1-1; D uncertain. Between the trimmed V and J ends, which lost 0 bases and 0 bases, there was a span of 11 bases. The CDR3 runs to 15 residues. Germline CDR1 DFQATT, CDR2 SNEGSKA (reference sequence). CDR3 sequence (DNA): TGCAGTGCTAGAGATCGTGCAGAATTGAACACTGAAGCTTTCTTT. As protein: CSARDRAELNTEAFF.

V is TRBV6-5 and J is TRBJ2-2, with TRBD1 matching over 7 bases. The CDR3 sequence is 19 residues long. Germline assignment: CDR1 MNHEY and CDR2 SVGAGI. After removal of 4 bases from V and 0 bases from J, the junction contained 14 bases not matched to a gene. The CDR3 DNA reads as TGTGCCAGCAGTTTCGCCTTATCCGGGACAGCTTCGAACACCGGGGAGCTGTTTTTT. The encoded protein is CASSFALSGTASNTGELFF.

The CDR3 nucleotides are TGCAGCGCGATCCGGGGGACTAGCGGGGGTGGTGAGCAGTTCTTC. The encoded protein is CSAIRGTSGGGEQFF. This chain connects TRBV29-1 to TRBJ2-1; 14 bases fit TRBD2. Per the germline V gene, CDR1 is SQVTM and CDR2 is ANQGSEA. CDR3 size: 15 residues. The J segment lost 9 bases and the V segment lost 7 bases, leaving 11 bases of the junction unmatched.

This chain uses TRBV2 with TRBJ1-5, with D possibly TRBD1 on 6 matching bases. Trimming took off 3 bases at V and 0 bases at J, with 9 bases between the two ends. There are 15 residues in the CDR3. The germline CDR1 and CDR2 sequences are SNHLY and FYNNEI. The CDR3 sequence: CASSDGTLSNQPQHF. Written as DNA, the CDR3 is TGTGCCAGCAGTGATGGGACACTTAGCAATCAGCCCCAGCATTTT.

This clonotype showed up many times. V and J are TRBV7-2 and TRBJ1-5; a weak D match, TRBD1 (6 bases). The CDR3 extends over 14 amino acids. Germline CDR1 SGHTA, CDR2 FQGNSA. Trimming left V 3 bases short and J 7 bases short, with 13 bases between. Written as DNA, the CDR3 is TGTGCCAGCAGCTTTACAGGGTCGGGGCAGCCCCAGCATTTT. This gives the protein CASSFTGSGQPQHF. Full variable domain (remainder filled in from reference TRBV7-2 and TRBJ1-5): GAGVSQSPSNKVTEKGKDVELRCDPISGHTALYWYRQSLGQGLEFLIYFQGNSAPDKSGLPSDRFSAERTGGSVSTLTIQRTQQEDSAVYLCASSFTGSGQPQHFGDGTRLSIL.

In its sample, this clonotype was seen many times. The chain recombines TRBV12-3 or TRBV12-4 with TRBJ2-5; D call uncertain. The CDR3 length is 12 residues. With 3 bases removed from V and 5 bases from J, the gap between germline ends came to 7 bases. The CDR3 region is CASSLLRETQYF. The DNA for the CDR3 is TGTGCCAGCAGTTTGCTGCGGGAGACCCAGTACTTC.